This T cell receptor beta chain was sequenced during a study of cytomegalovirus exposure and HLA in healthy donors. PCR involved 60 Vbeta and 13 Jbeta primers. TCRdb keeps only in-frame clones here, not all; method: immunoSEQ multiplex PCR. Of about 160,000 clones in the sample, approximately 74% were seen once. Broader study findings: Beyond CMV serostatus, there was no information to go on about immune exposure.

The CDR3 contains 15 residues. V lost 6 bases to trimming and J lost 0 bases; unmatched junction nucleotides: 5. Germline V gene data show CDR1 as ENHRY and CDR2 as SYGVKD. Notes on this clone: Its cognate antigen is unknown.

The source material was PBMCs. The source of this sequence is a woman aged 30 to 39 in good health and CMV-seronegative. The chain joins TRBV10-3 to TRBJ1-5, with 7 bases fitting TRBD1. The CDR3 bases are TGTGCCATCAGCGGGACAGACGATAGCAATCAGCCCCAGCATTTT. Protein product: CAISGTDDSNQPQHF.